This T cell receptor beta chain appears in the sequencing data of a study of blood T cell repertoires in COVID-19. The wider study: T cells, B-cell-depleted T cells, or PBMCs supplied cDNA or gDNA.

V shed 1 base and J shed 2 bases, with 16 bases lying between them. CDR3 length equals 17 residues. Germline lookup yields CDR1 SGHTA and CDR2 FQGTGA. Assay: immunoSEQ multiplex PCR; the TCRdb copy retains only in-frame clones and omits some. The sample lists some 160,000 clones, approximately 90% seen once, with approximately 3% in the top ten. Specimen: peripheral blood. The TCR originated in a woman aged 60 to 75 with active COVID-19. This chain joins TRBV7-3 and TRBJ2-3; TRBD1 might be the D (5 bases). CDR3 nucleotides: TGTGCCAGCAGCTTAATGGTTAGGGGTGGAATCACAGATACGCAGTATTTT. This gives the protein CASSLMVRGGITDTQYF.